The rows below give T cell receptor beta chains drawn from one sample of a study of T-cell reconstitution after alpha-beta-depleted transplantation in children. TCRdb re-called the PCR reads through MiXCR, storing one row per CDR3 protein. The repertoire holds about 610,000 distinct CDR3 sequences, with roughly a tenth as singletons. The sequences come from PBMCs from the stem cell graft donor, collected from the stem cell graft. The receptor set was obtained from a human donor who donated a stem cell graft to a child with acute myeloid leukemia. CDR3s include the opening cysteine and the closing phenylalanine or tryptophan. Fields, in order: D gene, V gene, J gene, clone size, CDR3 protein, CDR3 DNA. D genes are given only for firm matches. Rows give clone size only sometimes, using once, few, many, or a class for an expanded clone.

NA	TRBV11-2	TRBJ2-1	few	CASSFGLSSYNEQFF	TGTGCCAGCAGCTTCGGCCTGAGCTCCTACAATGAGCAGTTCTTC
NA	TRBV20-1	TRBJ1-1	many	CSARLGPAFF	TGCAGTGCTAGACTGGGCCCAGCTTTCTTT
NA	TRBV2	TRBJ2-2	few	CASSADNTGELFF	TGTGCCAGCAGCGCAGATAACACCGGGGAGCTGTTTTTT
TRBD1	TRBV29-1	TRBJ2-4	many	CSVLTGGRENIQYF	TGCAGCGTTCTGACAGGGGGCAGGGAAAACATTCAGTACTTC
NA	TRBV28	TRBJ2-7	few	CASSPPYRAYEQYF	TGTGCCAGCAGTCCCCCATACAGGGCCTACGAGCAGTACTTC
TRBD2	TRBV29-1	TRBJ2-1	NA	CSVVPPGLINEQFF	TGCAGCGTAGTTCCCCCGGGACTAATCAATGAGCAGTTCTTC
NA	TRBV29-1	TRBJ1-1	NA	CSVGIGWRVTTLPGTEAFF	TGCAGCGTTGGCATTGGTTGGCGCGTTACCACACTGCCGGGCACTGAAGCTTTCTTT
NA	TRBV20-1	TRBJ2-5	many	CSVGGTQETQYF	TGCAGTGTGGGTGGGACCCAAGAGACCCAGTACTTC
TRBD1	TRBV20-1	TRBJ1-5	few	CSARDPDRGGQPQHF	TGCAGTGCTAGAGACCCCGACAGGGGTGGTCAGCCCCAGCATTTT
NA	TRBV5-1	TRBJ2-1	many	CASSLVAGTGLNEQFF	TGCGCCAGCAGCTTGGTGGCGGGAACAGGGCTCAATGAGCAGTTCTTC